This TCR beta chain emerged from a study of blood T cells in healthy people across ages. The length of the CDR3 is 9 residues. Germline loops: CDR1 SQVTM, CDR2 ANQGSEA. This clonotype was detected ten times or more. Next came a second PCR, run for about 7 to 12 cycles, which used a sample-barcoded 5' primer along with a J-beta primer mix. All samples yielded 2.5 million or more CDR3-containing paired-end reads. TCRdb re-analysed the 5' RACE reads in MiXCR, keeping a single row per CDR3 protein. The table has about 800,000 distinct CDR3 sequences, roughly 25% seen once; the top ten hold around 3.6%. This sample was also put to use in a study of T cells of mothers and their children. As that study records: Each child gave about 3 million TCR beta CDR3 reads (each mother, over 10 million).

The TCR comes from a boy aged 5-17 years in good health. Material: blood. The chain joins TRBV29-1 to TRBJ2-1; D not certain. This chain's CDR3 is CSVGYEQFF. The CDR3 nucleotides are TGCAGTGTCGGGTATGAGCAGTTCTTC.